Listed here are 20 T cell receptor beta chains from one sample, sequenced in a study of blood T cell repertoires in COVID-19. Method: immunoSEQ multiplex PCR; TCRdb's copy keeps in-frame clones and lacks some. The sample includes roughly 110,000 clones, more than 70% of them seen just once. The specimen sequenced was peripheral blood. The receptors derive from a man in his sixties or seventies with acute or convalescent COVID-19.

This chain joins TRBV9 and TRBJ1-3, with 8 positions matching TRBD1. This CDR3 has 17 amino acids. Germline V gene data show CDR1 as SGDLS and CDR2 as YYNGEE. Germline trimming cut 3 bases from V and 4 bases from J; bases unmatched to any gene: 12. CDR3 DNA sequence: TGTGCCAGCAGCGCCCATGGACAGGGCGATTTAGGAAACACCATATATTTT. It translates to CASSAHGQGDLGNTIYF.

The genes are TRBV7-9 and TRBJ1-2, with 8 nucleotides matching TRBD1. Trimming took 0 bases from V and 14 from J; bases not matched to a gene: 5. Germline V gene sequence: CDR1 SEHNR, CDR2 FQNEAQ (reference sequence). CDR3 length: 12 residues. The CDR3 DNA follows: TGTGCCAGCAGCTTAGCGCGGGACAGGTTAACCTTC. Its protein is CASSLARDRLTF.

The genes are TRBV19 and TRBJ2-2, with a possible D match to TRBD1 (6 bases). V shed 9 bases and J shed 6 bases, with 11 bases lying between them. CDR3 length: 12 residues. Germline-derived CDR1 and CDR2 are LNHDA and SQIVND (reference sequence). The CDR3 is CASGRGSGELFF. The CDR3 region has the DNA TGTGCCAGCGGTAGGGGGTCCGGGGAGCTGTTTTTT.

As for this clone: Additional DNA sequences in this sample encode the identical CDR3. The chain has TRBV5-1 and TRBJ1-3; no definite D call. This CDR3 has 14 residues. Germline CDR1 SGHRS, CDR2 YFSETQ. Trimming cost V 0 bases and J 4 bases, with 8 bases left between them. The CDR3, as DNA: TGCGCCAGCAGCTTGGGGGCGTCCGGAAACACCATATATTTT. This codes for CASSLGASGNTIYF.

The V call is TRBV7-9, the J call TRBJ2-1; the match to TRBD1 covers 10 bases. Losses at the gene ends were 4 bases for V and 7 bases for J; bases not matched to a gene: 7. The V gene's germline CDR1 is SEHNR and CDR2 FQNEAQ (reference sequence). This CDR3 contains 15 residues. The CDR3 sequence: CASSSRDRGENEQFF. The DNA of the CDR3 is TGTGCCAGCAGCTCCCGGGACAGGGGCGAAAATGAGCAGTTCTTC.

J is TRBJ1-2 and V is TRBV4-3; TRBD1 is a possible D gene (5 bases). CDR3 length: 14 residues. The germline V gene encodes CDR1 LGHNA and CDR2 YSLEER. Deletions cut 0 bases from V and 5 bases from J, with 10 bases between. CDR3 DNA sequence: TGCGCCAGCAGCCAAGATCAGGGATTGTATGGCTACACCTTC. It specifies CASSQDQGLYGYTF.

The CDR3 nucleotides are TGTGCCAGCACCGCCCGTCCGGGAGCCGATGAGCAGTTCTTC. Translating gives CASTARPGADEQFF. This chain uses TRBV6-5 with TRBJ2-1, with D perhaps matching TRBD2 (6 bases). Germline V gives CDR1 MNHEY, CDR2 SVGAGI. Trimming removed 7 bases at V and 8 bases at J, with 18 bases between. The CDR3 length is 14 residues.

The rearrangement uses TRBV27 and TRBJ1-6, with TRBD1 as a possible D gene (5 bases). CDR1 and CDR2 from the germline V gene are MNHEY and SMNVEV (reference sequence). This CDR3 comprises 17 residues. Trimming took off 2 bases at V and 8 bases at J, with 19 bases between the two ends. CDR3 sequence: CASSLRLGKGNHSPLHF. Written as DNA, the CDR3 is TGTGCCAGCAGTTTACGACTGGGGAAGGGGAACCATTCACCCCTCCACTTT.

The rearrangement joins TRBV6-5 to TRBJ2-7; 7 positions agree with TRBD1. The CDR3 totals 13 residues. V gave up 7 bases and J gave up 4 bases; unmatched junction bases: 7. The germline CDR1 and CDR2 sequences are MNHEY and SVGAGI. The CDR3 DNA reads TGTGCCAGCAAGAACAGGGGACCTTACGAGCAGTACTTC. Residues: CASKNRGPYEQYF.

This rearrangement joins TRBV11-3 to TRBJ2-3; 8 bases match TRBD1. With 5 bases clipped from V and 8 bases from J, the junction kept 6 bases outside the gene matches. The CDR3 consists of 13 residues. The V gene's germline CDR1 is SGHNT and CDR2 YENEEA. The CDR3 spells CASSNVQGGTQYF. CDR3 sequence (DNA): TGTGCCAGCAGCAATGTACAGGGGGGTACGCAGTATTTT.

The chain uses TRBV19 and TRBJ2-7; 8 bases agree with TRBD1. Looked up from germline, CDR1 is LNHDA and CDR2 is SQIVND (reference sequence). With 5 bases clipped from V and 3 bases from J, the junction kept 6 bases outside the gene matches. The CDR3 runs to 14 residues. The CDR3 bases are TGTGCCAGTAGTGCCCGACAGGGGATCTACGAGCAGTACTTC. The encoded protein is CASSARQGIYEQYF. Complete variable domain (other parts from reference TRBV19 and TRBJ2-7): DGGITQSPKYLFRKEGQNVTLSCEQNLNHDAMYWYRQDPGQGLRLIYYSQIVNDFQKGDIAEGYSVSREKKESFPLTVTSAQKNPTAFYLCASSARQGIYEQYFGPGTRLTVT.

A note on this clone: Other DNA sequences in this sample translate to the same CDR3. The J gene is TRBJ2-5, the V gene TRBV9; a possible D gene is TRBD2 (7 bases). This CDR3 contains 15 residues. The germline gives CDR1 SGDLS, CDR2 YYNGEE. V lost 0 bases, J lost 4 bases, and 13 bases lay in between. CDR3: CASSVAGGRLETQYF. CDR3 nucleotide sequence: TGTGCCAGCAGCGTAGCGGGGGGCCGATTAGAGACCCAGTACTTC. Looking up the rest from reference TRBV9 and TRBJ2-5 gives the full variable domain: DSGVTQTPKHLITATGQRVTLRCSPRSGDLSVYWYQQSLDQGLQFLIQYYNGEERAKGNILERFSAQQFPDLHSELNLSSLELGDSALYFCASSVAGGRLETQYFGPGTRLLVL.

This clone has just one count. The chain carries TRBV9 and TRBJ1-2; 9 bases match TRBD1. This CDR3 is built from 15 residues. Germline CDR1 SGDLS, CDR2 YYNGEE. V was pared by 3 bases and J by 2 bases, with 5 bases of the junction left unmatched. The CDR3 DNA is TGTGCCAGCAGCGACGACAGGGGGATCAACTATGGCTACACCTTC. Translation: CASSDDRGINYGYTF.

This clone appeared once. This chain uses TRBV7-6 with TRBJ2-5; 9 bases are shared with TRBD2. CDR3 length: 17 amino acids. The junction had 11 bases not matched to a gene; V was cut back by 1 base and J by 5 bases. Germline V lookup: CDR1 SGHVS, CDR2 FNYEAQ. The DNA for the CDR3 is TGTGCCAGCAGCTTAGTTGCGGGGGGGCCGAGCGGCGAGACCCAGTACTTC. It yields the protein CASSLVAGGPSGETQYF.

The chain combines TRBV19 with TRBJ2-1; no definite D call. The CDR3 extends over 14 amino acids. Per germline, CDR1 LNHDA and CDR2 SQIVND (reference sequence). Trimming left V 8 bases short and J 3 bases short, with 14 bases between. The CDR3 DNA is TGTGCCAGTCAACCCCCCACAAACTACAATGAGCAGTTCTTC. Its protein is CASQPPTNYNEQFF.

This chain uses TRBV23-1 with TRBJ2-7; 11 nucleotides align to TRBD1. TRBV23-1 has ORF status, its function being uncertain. CDR3 length: 16 residues. V shed 3 bases, J shed 4 bases, and the junction held 8 bases outside the gene matches. The CDR3 sequence: CASSQPTGTGGYEQYF. CDR3 DNA sequence: TGCGCCAGCAGTCAGCCCACAGGGACAGGGGGTTACGAGCAGTACTTC.

The V gene is TRBV19, the J gene TRBJ1-1; 9 bases align to TRBD1. With V trimmed by 4 bases and J by 5 bases, 11 bases remained unmatched. The CDR3 has 16 amino acids. Germline CDR1 is LNHDA and CDR2 is SQIVND (reference sequence). CDR3 loop: CASSRAPGQGFTEAFF. DNA for the CDR3: TGTGCCAGTAGTAGGGCGCCGGGACAGGGCTTTACTGAAGCTTTCTTT.

The V call is TRBV6-5, the J call TRBJ1-6; D is perhaps TRBD1 (5 bases). Trimming took off 7 bases at V and 8 bases at J, with 9 bases between the two ends. CDR1 is MNHEY, CDR2 SVGAGI, per germline. CDR3 size: 12 residues. The CDR3 region is CASKQGDSPLHF. DNA of the CDR3: TGTGCCAGCAAGCAGGGTGATTCACCCCTCCACTTT.

The chain uses TRBV10-1 and TRBJ2-7, with D perhaps TRBD1 (5 bases). The CDR3 is made up of 13 amino acids. Germline V gene sequence: CDR1 WNHNN, CDR2 SYGVQD (reference sequence). Trimming left V 6 bases short and J 6 bases short, with 15 bases between. CDR3 sequence: CASRGQGSLEQYF. The CDR3, as DNA: TGCGCCAGCAGGGGCCAGGGTTCCCTCGAGCAGTACTTC.

This chain uses TRBV6-5 with TRBJ2-5; D is perhaps TRBD1 (6 bases). CDR1 is MNHEY and CDR2 is SVGAGI in the germline V gene. The CDR3 has 15 amino acids. Trimming cost V 0 bases and J 7 bases, with 15 bases left between them. CDR3 loop: CASSYSNGDIATQYF. CDR3 in DNA: TGTGCCAGCAGTTACTCGAACGGGGACATCGCGACCCAGTACTTC.